One and the same sample provided the 21 T cell receptor beta chains below, sequenced in a study of cytomegalovirus exposure and HLA in healthy donors. PCR amplification relied on 60 Vbeta primers (plus 13 Jbeta primers). Profiling relied on immunoSEQ multiplex PCR, and the TCRdb table lists in-frame clones only, not all of them. The data show 100,000 to 150,000 clones, with 65% to 85% seen just once and about 2.8% held by the top ten. The sample consisted of PBMCs. Receptor source: a woman in her 40s in good health and CMV-seropositive.

V usage is TRBV7-2 and J usage is TRBJ2-7; TRBD2 might be the D (5 bases). Per germline, CDR1 SGHTA and CDR2 FQGNSA. This CDR3 is built from 16 residues. The V gene lost 1 base and the J gene lost 1 base, with 14 bases spanning the gap. Here the CDR3 DNA reads TGTGCCAGCAGCTTAGGGGGAGTGTATAATTCCTACGAGCAGTACTTC. This codes for CASSLGGVYNSYEQYF.

This clone appeared a few times. The chain joins TRBV4-3 to TRBJ2-7; TRBD1 matches 8 bases. Germline lookup yields CDR1 LGHNA and CDR2 YSLEER. V trimming: 1 base; J trimming: 4 bases; junction bases outside the gene matches: 6. The CDR3 has 15 residues. CDR3 sequence reads: CASSQGTGWEYEQYF. The CDR3 DNA reads as TGCGCCAGCAGCCAAGGGACAGGGTGGGAGTACGAGCAGTACTTC.

This clone was detected only a few times. V and J are TRBV7-3 and TRBJ1-1; TRBD1 matches at 11 bases. There are 20 residues in the CDR3. Trimming took 5 bases from V and 4 from J; bases not matched to a gene: 21. Looked up from germline, CDR1 is SGHTA and CDR2 is FQGTGA. In DNA form, the CDR3 reads TGTGCCAGCAGCGCTCCTAGTCGGGGGACAGGGGGTGATAAAGGCACTGAAGCTTTCTTT. The encoded protein is CASSAPSRGTGGDKGTEAFF.

The J gene is TRBJ2-7, the V gene TRBV11-2; the match to TRBD2 covers 9 bases. The CDR3 sequence is 16 residues long. Germline V gene lookup returns CDR1 SGHAT and CDR2 FQNNGV. V shed 4 bases, J shed 5 bases, and the junction held 12 bases outside the gene matches. The CDR3 reads CASSSPWAGGPNEQYF. The CDR3 DNA follows: TGTGCCAGCAGCTCCCCATGGGCGGGAGGGCCAAACGAGCAGTACTTC.

This clone showed up just a few times. V is TRBV14 and J is TRBJ2-5, with D perhaps matching TRBD1 (5 bases). The closer fit of TRBJ2-7 to the DNA end suggests the J call may be wrong. Germline V gene sequence: CDR1 SGHDN, CDR2 FVKESK. This CDR3 is 13 amino acids long. CDR3 in DNA: TGTGCCAGCAGCTCGCTACAGGACTACGAGCAGTACTTC. Translation gives CASSSLQDYEQYF.

CDR3 loop: CASSYPEQVYGYTF. In DNA form, the CDR3 reads TGTGCCAGCAGCTACCCGGAACAGGTCTATGGCTACACCTTC. J is TRBJ1-2 and V is TRBV11-2; a possible D gene is TRBD1 (5 bases). CDR3 size: 14 residues. Trimming removed 4 bases from V and 4 bases from J, with 13 bases in between. Germline V lookup: CDR1 SGHAT, CDR2 FQNNGV.

This clone showed up just a few times. The V and J genes are TRBV2 and TRBJ1-2; D remains ambiguous. CDR1 SNHLY and CDR2 FYNNEI come from the germline V gene. The CDR3 totals 14 residues. V was cut by 5 bases and J by 3 bases, with 13 bases left in between. CDR3 nucleotide sequence: TGTGCCAGCAGTCCTCGGGGTATCGACTATGGCTACACCTTC. This encodes CASSPRGIDYGYTF.

V is TRBV28 and J is TRBJ2-1; possibly TRBD1 for D (5 bases). This CDR3 has 13 amino acids. In germline, CDR1 is MDHEN, CDR2 SYDVKM. V gave up 2 bases and J gave up 4 bases, with 6 bases separating them. CDR3 sequence: CASSLRQYNEQFF. Here the CDR3 DNA reads TGTGCCAGCAGTTTACGACAGTACAATGAGCAGTTCTTC.

The chain recombines TRBV5-1 with TRBJ1-6, with 9 bases fitting TRBD1. CDR3 size: 15 residues. The V gene end was trimmed by 4 bases and the J gene end by 7 bases; junction bases not matched to a gene: 6. Germline loops: CDR1 SGHRS, CDR2 YFSETQ. The chain's CDR3 is CASSPAGQGNSPLHF. DNA for the CDR3: TGCGCCAGCAGCCCAGCGGGACAGGGAAATTCACCCCTCCACTTT.

V gene TRBV4-3 combines with J gene TRBJ1-6; 7 bases match TRBD1. Germline-derived CDR1 and CDR2 are LGHNA and YSLEER. This CDR3 comprises 15 residues. Trimming removed 0 bases from V and 11 bases from J; junction bases left unmatched: 7. DNA of the CDR3: TGCGCCAGCAGCCAAGACGCGACAGGGTTCGCACCCCTCCACTTT. This sequence encodes CASSQDATGFAPLHF.

This chain joins TRBV9 and TRBJ2-3; TRBD2 aligns across 8 bases. The CDR3 extends over 16 amino acids. The trim removed 2 bases at V and 6 bases at J, leaving 11 bases unmatched. CDR1 and CDR2 from the germline V gene are SGDLS and YYNGEE. CDR3 DNA: TGTGCCAGCAGCGTTACTAGCGGAAGCTCCAGGGATACGCAGTATTTT. Translation: CASSVTSGSSRDTQYF.

The chain uses TRBV7-2 and TRBJ2-5, with 7 bases identical to TRBD1. The CDR3 extends over 13 amino acids. Germline V gene sequence: CDR1 SGHTA, CDR2 FQGNSA. The V segment lost 6 bases and the J segment 7 bases; nucleotides outside the gene matches: 8. CDR3 sequence reads: CASSSTGERTQYF. CDR3 DNA sequence: TGTGCCAGCAGTTCTACAGGGGAGCGGACCCAGTACTTC.

The chain carries TRBV6-5 and TRBJ1-1; 7 nucleotides line up with TRBD1. J lost 7 bases, V lost 5 bases, and 13 bases had no gene match. The germline CDR1 and CDR2 sequences are MNHEY and SVGAGI. The CDR3 is 15 amino acids. The chain's CDR3 is CASSAPTGNINEAFF. The CDR3 DNA reads as TGTGCCAGCAGTGCCCCGACAGGGAATATCAATGAAGCTTTCTTT.

V usage is TRBV27 and J usage is TRBJ1-2; the D is unclear. Trimming took off 2 bases at V and 13 bases at J, with 23 bases between the two ends. There are 15 residues in the CDR3. Germline V gene lookup returns CDR1 MNHEY and CDR2 SMNVEV (reference sequence). CDR3 protein: CASSLNPLGRAAITF. The CDR3 coding sequence is TGTGCCAGCAGTTTAAACCCCCTTGGGAGGGCAGCAATCACCTTC.

The chain carries TRBV7-3 and TRBJ2-1; 13 positions match TRBD2. Germline-derived CDR1 and CDR2 are SGHTA and FQGTGA. The length of the CDR3 is 15 residues. J gave up 6 bases and V 5 bases, and 4 bases lay outside the gene matches. CDR3 nucleotides: TGTGCCAGCAGCCCCCGGACTAGCGGGGGCAATGAGCAGTTCTTC. As protein: CASSPRTSGGNEQFF.

The chain couples TRBV5-6 to TRBJ1-2; D is unclear. The CDR3 loop spans 13 amino acids. The V gene's germline CDR1 is SGHDT and CDR2 YYEEEE. Deletions cut 1 base from V and 5 bases from J, with 9 bases between. CDR3 loop: CASSLREAYGYTF. In DNA, the CDR3 is TGTGCCAGCAGCTTGCGAGAGGCATATGGCTACACCTTC.

The chain couples TRBV5-4 to TRBJ1-6; maybe TRBD1 (6 bases). Trimming shortened V by 5 bases and J by 7 bases, and 13 bases separated the two germline ends. CDR3 length equals 14 residues. The germline CDR1 and CDR2 sequences are SGHNT and YYREEE (reference sequence). The chain's CDR3 is CASSTGHQNSPLHF. The DNA of the CDR3 is TGTGCCAGCAGTACGGGACACCAAAATTCACCCCTCCACTTT.

The V gene is TRBV7-8, the J gene TRBJ2-5; D is undetermined. Germline-derived CDR1 and CDR2 are SGHVS and FQNEAQ. Trimming left V 4 bases short and J 3 bases short, with 15 bases between. The CDR3 consists of 15 residues. The CDR3 region has the DNA TGTGCCAGCAGCTCACCCTGGGCAGGCAAAGAGACCCAGTACTTC. This codes for CASSSPWAGKETQYF.

This chain connects TRBV4-2 to TRBJ1-3; a possible D gene is TRBD1 (5 bases). The germline V gene has CDR1 LGHNA and CDR2 YNFKEQ. This CDR3 region has 15 residues. Trimming shortened V by 1 base and J by 0 bases, and 7 bases separated the two germline ends. DNA for the CDR3: TGTGCCAGCAGCCAAGCTACAGGCTCTGGAAACACCATATATTTT. Residues: CASSQATGSGNTIYF.

V usage is TRBV5-4 and J usage is TRBJ2-1; TRBD2 agrees at 9 bases. CDR3 length equals 12 residues. Germline trimming cut 0 bases from V and 15 bases from J; bases unmatched to any gene: 4. CDR1 is SGHNT, CDR2 YYREEE, per germline (reference sequence). DNA for the CDR3: TGTGCCAGCAGCTTGGGAGGAGCGGGGGGGTTCTTC. Protein: CASSLGGAGGFF. The full variable domain, in which reference TRBV5-4 and TRBJ2-1 provide the parts outside the CDR3, is ETGVTQSPTHLIKTRGQQVTLRCSSQSGHNTVSWYQQALGQGPQFIFQYYREEENGRGNFPPRFSGLQFPNYSSELNVNALELDDSALYLCASSLGGAGGFFGPGTRLTVL.

Worth noting for this clone: This sample includes further DNA sequences coding for the same CDR3. This chain uses TRBV7-2 with TRBJ2-7; 8 bases match TRBD1. With 1 base clipped from V and 0 bases from J, the junction kept 2 bases outside the gene matches. This CDR3 spans 15 amino acids. Per germline, CDR1 SGHTA and CDR2 FQGNSA. In DNA form, the CDR3 reads TGTGCCAGCAGCTTAGTAGGACAGGGCTCCTACGAGCAGTACTTC. Translated, it gives CASSLVGQGSYEQYF.